This passage covers 27 T cell receptor beta chains from one sample sequenced in a study of blood T cell repertoires in COVID-19. Profiling relied on immunoSEQ multiplex PCR, and the TCRdb table lists in-frame clones only, not all of them. The sample includes 200,000 to 300,000 clones, 85% to 90% seen only once; the top ten take about 1.6%. The source material was peripheral blood. Receptors were obtained from a woman aged 40-49 years who had recovered from COVID-19.

This clone was seen a single time. For the CDR3, the DNA is TGTGCCAGCAGCCCCAGGGACTCTGAAGCTTTCTTT. It specifies CASSPRDSEAFF. The J gene is TRBJ1-1, the V gene TRBV5-6; a possible D gene is TRBD1 (5 bases). V was shortened by 4 bases and J by 6 bases, with 10 bases between the two germline ends. The CDR3 runs 12 residues. From germline, CDR1 is SGHDT and CDR2 YYEEEE.

CDR3 in DNA: TGCGCCAGCAGCTTGGTCCCGTTAGATACGCAGTATTTT. Protein product: CASSLVPLDTQYF. The J gene is TRBJ2-3, the V gene TRBV5-1; no clear D gene. The CDR3 contains 13 residues. The germline V and J ends were trimmed by 0 bases and 5 bases, with 7 bases remaining between them. Germline CDR1 and CDR2: SGHRS and YFSETQ.

The V call is TRBV6-6, the J call TRBJ1-1; 7 bases map to TRBD1. The CDR3 has 14 amino acids. Losses at the gene ends were 2 bases for V and 4 bases for J; bases not matched to a gene: 4. Germline V gene data show CDR1 as MNHNY and CDR2 as SVGAGI (reference sequence). The CDR3 coding sequence is TGTGCCAGCAGTTACGGCCAGGGGGGCACTGAAGCTTTCTTT. This translates into CASSYGQGGTEAFF.

The genes are TRBV9 and TRBJ1-2; D not certain. The germline gives CDR1 SGDLS, CDR2 YYNGEE. The CDR3 runs 14 residues. V lost 1 base to trimming and J lost 2 bases, with 9 bases between them. CDR3 bases: TGTGCCAGCAGCGTACAGGATGGCAACTATGGCTACACCTTC. It translates to CASSVQDGNYGYTF. The full variable domain, in which reference TRBV9 and TRBJ1-2 provide the parts outside the CDR3, is DSGVTQTPKHLITATGQRVTLRCSPRSGDLSVYWYQQSLDQGLQFLIQYYNGEERAKGNILERFSAQQFPDLHSELNLSSLELGDSALYFCASSVQDGNYGYTFGSGTRLTVV.

The gene calls are TRBV7-6 and TRBJ2-3; 8 bases match TRBD2. The CDR3 contains 15 residues. V shed 5 bases and J 5 bases; nucleotides not matched to a gene: 9. Germline lookup yields CDR1 SGHVS and CDR2 FNYEAQ. The chain's CDR3 is CASSPRLAGGDTQYF. The CDR3 DNA follows: TGTGCCAGCAGCCCCCGGCTAGCGGGTGGAGATACGCAGTATTTT.

The V gene is TRBV5-5, the J gene TRBJ1-4, with a weak D call TRBD1 (5 bases). The CDR3 is 13 residues long. Germline V CDR1 and CDR2: SGHKS, YYEKEE (reference sequence). Trimming stripped 4 bases from V and 4 bases from J, with 8 bases between. CDR3 coding DNA: TGTGCCAGCAGCCGGACACTTAATGAAAAACTGTTTTTT. Translation: CASSRTLNEKLFF.

This clone was seen just once. The J gene is TRBJ1-6, the V gene TRBV1. TRBV1 counts as a pseudogene. This CDR3 is 18 amino acids long. DNA for the CDR3: TGCACCAGCAGCCCCGGGGGGACTTGGAGCTCCTATAATTCACCCCTCCACTTT. Translation: CTSSPGGTWSSYNSPLHF.

This chain uses TRBV7-9 with TRBJ2-3, with TRBD2 matching 15 bases. The CDR3 runs to 16 residues. Losses at the gene ends were 5 bases for V and 4 bases for J; bases not matched to a gene: 4. Germline-derived CDR1 and CDR2 are SEHNR and FQNEAQ (reference sequence). The CDR3 coding sequence is TGTGCCAGCAGCCGGACTAGCGGGGGGGTGCCAGATACGCAGTATTTT. Its translation: CASSRTSGGVPDTQYF.

The chain employs TRBV5-1 and TRBJ2-1; TRBD2 agrees at 7 bases. The CDR3 length is 19 residues. Per the germline V gene, CDR1 is SGHRS and CDR2 is YFSETQ. With 4 bases clipped from V and 2 bases from J, the junction kept 18 bases outside the gene matches. The CDR3 region has the DNA TGCGCCAGCAGCGCCAAAGGGACTACAAAAGGGGATACCTACAATGAGCAGTTCTTC. Its translation: CASSAKGTTKGDTYNEQFF.

J is TRBJ2-7 and V is TRBV28, with 9 positions matching TRBD1. The length of the CDR3 is 16 residues. V was pared by 2 bases and J by 4 bases, with 9 bases of the junction left unmatched. The V gene's germline CDR1 is MDHEN and CDR2 SYDVKM. The CDR3 DNA is TGTGCCAGCAGTTTACCCCCGGACAGGGGACGGTACGAGCAGTACTTC. As protein: CASSLPPDRGRYEQYF.

Here the CDR3 reads CAWSVLRWGEEQYF. CDR3 bases: TGTGCCTGGAGTGTACTTCGGTGGGGGGAAGAGCAGTACTTC. The rearrangement joins TRBV30 to TRBJ2-7; maybe TRBD2 (6 bases). V was clipped by 0 bases and J by 7 bases, with 16 bases between them. Germline CDR1 reads GTSNPN; CDR2 reads SVGIG (reference sequence). This CDR3 contains 14 residues.

This rearrangement joins TRBV5-1 to TRBJ2-2; 7 nucleotides agree with TRBD1. The junction had 3 bases not matched to a gene; V was cut back by 4 bases and J by 3 bases. Germline values: CDR1 SGHRS, CDR2 YFSETQ. This CDR3 region has 14 residues. The DNA of the CDR3 is TGCGCCAGCAGCCTCGACAGGGACACCGGGGAGCTGTTTTTT. This codes for CASSLDRDTGELFF. Full variable domain (rest looked up from reference TRBV5-1 and TRBJ2-2): KAGVTQTPRYLIKTRGQQVTLSCSPISGHRSVSWYQQTPGQGLQFLFEYFSETQRNKGNFPGRFSGRQFSNSRSEMNVSTLELGDSALYLCASSLDRDTGELFFGEGSRLTVL.

This chain connects TRBV5-1 to TRBJ2-7; D is perhaps TRBD2 (5 bases). The CDR3 loop spans 11 amino acids. Trimming took off 4 bases at V and 3 bases at J, with 5 bases between the two ends. Germline V gives CDR1 SGHRS, CDR2 YFSETQ. CDR3 bases: TGCGCCAGCAGCGGGAGCTACGAGCAGTACTTC. Encoded protein: CASSGSYEQYF. Variable domain in full (rest from reference TRBV5-1 and TRBJ2-7): KAGVTQTPRYLIKTRGQQVTLSCSPISGHRSVSWYQQTPGQGLQFLFEYFSETQRNKGNFPGRFSGRQFSNSRSEMNVSTLELGDSALYLCASSGSYEQYFGPGTRLTVT.

This chain uses TRBV5-4 with TRBJ2-7, with 8 bases fitting TRBD1. Losses at the gene ends were 5 bases for V and 0 bases for J; bases not matched to a gene: 7. Germline CDR1 and CDR2: SGHNT and YYREEE (reference sequence). This CDR3 has 15 residues. CDR3 DNA sequence: TGTGCCAGCAGTCAGGACAGGGCTAGCTCCTACGAGCAGTACTTC. Amino acids: CASSQDRASSYEQYF.

The gene calls are TRBV7-2 and TRBJ2-7; TRBD2 might be the D (5 bases). The CDR3 length is 13 residues. V dropped 0 bases and J dropped 6 bases, with 9 bases sitting between them. Germline values: CDR1 SGHTA, CDR2 FQGNSA. The CDR3 protein is CASSLAARGEQYF. CDR3 in DNA: TGTGCCAGCAGCTTAGCTGCCCGGGGCGAGCAGTACTTC.

V and J are TRBV19 and TRBJ1-5; 7 bases are a match to TRBD1. Germline V gives CDR1 LNHDA, CDR2 SQIVND (reference sequence). J gave up 7 bases and V 7 bases, and 10 bases lay outside the gene matches. There are 14 residues in the CDR3. Here the CDR3 DNA reads TGTGCCAGTACCACGGACAGGTGGGACCAGCCCCAGCATTTT. Residues: CASTTDRWDQPQHF. The variable domain in full, completed from reference TRBV19 and TRBJ1-5, reads DGGITQSPKYLFRKEGQNVTLSCEQNLNHDAMYWYRQDPGQGLRLIYYSQIVNDFQKGDIAEGYSVSREKKESFPLTVTSAQKNPTAFYLCASTTDRWDQPQHFGDGTRLSIL.

In the case of this clone: Other DNA sequences in the sample encode the same CDR3. This sequence joins TRBV5-1 and TRBJ2-1; 11 bases are a match to TRBD2. The length of the CDR3 is 16 residues. The junction had 3 bases not matched to a gene; V was cut back by 0 bases and J by 4 bases. The V gene's germline CDR1 is SGHRS and CDR2 YFSETQ. The CDR3, as DNA: TGCGCCAGCAGCTTGGTAGGGACTAGCGGTTACAATGAGCAGTTCTTC. It encodes CASSLVGTSGYNEQFF.

The V and J genes are TRBV27 and TRBJ2-7; maybe TRBD1 (5 bases). Trimming pared 6 bases from V and 0 bases from J, leaving 21 bases between. The germline gives CDR1 MNHEY, CDR2 SMNVEV (reference sequence). The CDR3 spans 17 residues. The DNA for the CDR3 is TGTGCCAGCAGGCCCCTCGGCCAGGGAAGGGCCTCCTACGAGCAGTACTTC. It yields the protein CASRPLGQGRASYEQYF.

The V call is TRBV21-1, the J call TRBJ1-2. TRBV21-1 is a recognized pseudogene. The CDR3 covers 16 residues. DNA of the CDR3: TGTGCCAGCAGCGAATACGGGACTCCTTGGGGCTATGGCTACACCTTC. It is translated as CASSEYGTPWGYGYTF.

The rearrangement joins TRBV11-2 to TRBJ1-3; D remains unclear. This CDR3 comprises 16 residues. Trimming removed 4 bases from V and 4 bases from J, with 17 bases in between. Germline V gives CDR1 SGHAT, CDR2 FQNNGV. This CDR3 is CASSSDLLIPGNTIYF. The CDR3 bases are TGTGCCAGCAGCTCCGATTTACTGATTCCCGGAAACACCATATATTTT. Looking up the rest from reference TRBV11-2 and TRBJ1-3 gives the full variable domain: EAGVAQSPRYKIIEKRQSVAFWCNPISGHATLYWYQQILGQGPKLLIQFQNNGVVDDSQLPKDRFSAERLKGVDSTLKIQPAKLEDSAVYLCASSSDLLIPGNTIYFGEGSWLTVV.

The chain joins TRBV30 to TRBJ2-3; D gene uncertain. CDR1 and CDR2 from the germline V gene are GTSNPN and SVGIG (reference sequence). V lost 2 bases and J 5 bases, leaving 17 bases between the germline ends. There are 15 residues in the CDR3. CDR3 bases: TGTGCCTGGAGTCTGCTCGAGAGGATGGTAGATACGCAGTATTTT. Its protein product is CAWSLLERMVDTQYF.

This chain uses TRBV6-5 with TRBJ2-7; D uncertain. The CDR3 consists of 14 residues. Trimming pared 0 bases from V and 2 bases from J, leaving 8 bases between. CDR1 MNHEY and CDR2 SVGAGI come from the germline V gene. CDR3 bases: TGTGCCAGCAGTTACTCCGAGAGCCCCTACGAGCAGTACTTC. It codes for CASSYSESPYEQYF.

This clone has only a few counts. The chain has TRBV3-1 (or the pseudogene TRBV3-2) and TRBJ1-1; 7 bases line up with TRBD1. J lost 10 bases, V lost 2 bases, and 7 bases had no gene match. The CDR3 extends over 13 amino acids. Germline-derived CDR1 and CDR2 are LGHDT and YNNKEL (reference sequence). The CDR3 DNA is TGTGCCAGCAGCCAACACAGGGGTTCTGTAGCTTTCTTT. Translation gives CASSQHRGSVAFF.

The chain employs TRBV11-2 and TRBJ1-2; TRBD1 matches 9 bases. The germline V gene has CDR1 SGHAT and CDR2 FQNNGV. After removal of 4 bases from V and 7 bases from J, the junction contained 10 bases not matched to a gene. CDR3 length: 15 amino acids. The CDR3 coding sequence is TGTGCCAGCAGCTCCAACAGGGGGCTTCGTGTTGGCTACACCTTC. Encoded protein: CASSSNRGLRVGYTF. Full variable domain (rest looked up from reference TRBV11-2 and TRBJ1-2): EAGVAQSPRYKIIEKRQSVAFWCNPISGHATLYWYQQILGQGPKLLIQFQNNGVVDDSQLPKDRFSAERLKGVDSTLKIQPAKLEDSAVYLCASSSNRGLRVGYTFGSGTRLTVV.

This rearrangement joins TRBV5-1 to TRBJ2-5; 8 bases map to TRBD2. Looked up from germline, CDR1 is SGHRS and CDR2 is YFSETQ. V shed 4 bases and J 9 bases; nucleotides not matched to a gene: 17. The CDR3 contains 16 residues. CDR3: CASSPGGSGAPGAQYF. DNA of the CDR3: TGCGCCAGCAGCCCCGGGGGTAGCGGGGCCCCAGGGGCCCAGTACTTC. The whole variable domain, remainder taken from reference TRBV5-1 and TRBJ2-5, is KAGVTQTPRYLIKTRGQQVTLSCSPISGHRSVSWYQQTPGQGLQFLFEYFSETQRNKGNFPGRFSGRQFSNSRSEMNVSTLELGDSALYLCASSPGGSGAPGAQYFGPGTRLLVL.

The chain employs TRBV27 and TRBJ1-6; 8 bases are shared with TRBD1. Losses at the gene ends were 0 bases for V and 7 bases for J; bases not matched to a gene: 20. The length of the CDR3 is 21 residues. From germline, CDR1 is MNHEY and CDR2 SMNVEV (reference sequence). The CDR3 reads CASSLSPRGWSFSGGNSPLHF. In DNA, the CDR3 is TGTGCCAGCAGTTTATCTCCCCGTGGATGGTCGTTCTCAGGGGGCAATTCACCCCTCCACTTT.

This rearrangement joins TRBV5-1 to TRBJ1-5, with TRBD1 matching 7 bases. The V gene's germline CDR1 is SGHRS and CDR2 YFSETQ. The CDR3 contains 15 residues. Trimming at V came to 2 bases and at J to 11 bases, leaving 13 bases not matched to a gene. The CDR3 nucleotides are TGCGCCAGCAGCTTCTCGACAGGGCCCCTATCAGCCCAGCATTTT. Translation: CASSFSTGPLSAQHF.